The following is a T cell receptor beta chain sequence with its context. The CDR3 consists of 15 residues. V lost 1 base and J lost 4, with 13 bases in between. Germline V CDR1 and CDR2: MGHRA, YSYEKL. These data come from a study of response to subunit inactivated influenza vaccine. MiXCR, applied by TCRdb to the RT-PCR reads, yields one record per CDR3 protein. The profile shows roughly 500,000 distinct CDR3 sequences, under 30% of them singletons. This sample also belongs to another study, concerning T cells expressing NK-cell markers. That source notes: A 5'RACE template switching approach incorporating UMIs was used to make TCR beta cDNA. In a handful of donors, dominant clonotypes made up about 25-60.1% of CD3+CD56-NKG2C+ cells.

The chain is built from TRBV4-1 and TRBJ2-5; D is uncertain. The clonotype originates from a man in his fifties who received an inactivated influenza vaccine. The sample consisted of CD4+ T cells sorted from PBMCs, taken roughly 13 days after vaccination. CDR3 coding DNA: TGCGCCAGCAGCCAAGTATCTAGAAGTGGAGAGACCCAGTACTTC. Its translation: CASSQVSRSGETQYF.